This T cell receptor beta chain came from a study of vaccination effects on CD4 cells after COVID-19. Ahead of sequencing, the ViraFEST assay grew antigen-specific CD4+ T cells using viral peptide pools. It was after roughly ten days of culture that CD4+ T cells were isolated. Of note for this clone: Antigen: not known.

Germline CDR1 SGHTA, CDR2 FQGTGA. V was clipped by 4 bases and J by 3 bases, with 17 bases between them. This CDR3 has 16 amino acids. Profiling relied on immunoSEQ multiplex PCR, and the TCRdb table lists in-frame clones only, not all of them. The sample includes roughly 76,000 clones, 70% to 75% seen only once; the top ten take 1.5% to 2%. V usage is TRBV7-3 and J usage is TRBJ2-3; D remains ambiguous. This sequence was found in a human donor who received a COVID-19 vaccine. The specimen comprised CD4+ T cells from PBMCs cultured with HCoV-229E spike peptides, sampled before COVID-19 vaccination. The CDR3 sequence is CASSSPDSRKTDTQYF. The CDR3 DNA is TGTGCCAGCAGCTCCCCGGATAGCAGAAAAACAGATACGCAGTATTTT.